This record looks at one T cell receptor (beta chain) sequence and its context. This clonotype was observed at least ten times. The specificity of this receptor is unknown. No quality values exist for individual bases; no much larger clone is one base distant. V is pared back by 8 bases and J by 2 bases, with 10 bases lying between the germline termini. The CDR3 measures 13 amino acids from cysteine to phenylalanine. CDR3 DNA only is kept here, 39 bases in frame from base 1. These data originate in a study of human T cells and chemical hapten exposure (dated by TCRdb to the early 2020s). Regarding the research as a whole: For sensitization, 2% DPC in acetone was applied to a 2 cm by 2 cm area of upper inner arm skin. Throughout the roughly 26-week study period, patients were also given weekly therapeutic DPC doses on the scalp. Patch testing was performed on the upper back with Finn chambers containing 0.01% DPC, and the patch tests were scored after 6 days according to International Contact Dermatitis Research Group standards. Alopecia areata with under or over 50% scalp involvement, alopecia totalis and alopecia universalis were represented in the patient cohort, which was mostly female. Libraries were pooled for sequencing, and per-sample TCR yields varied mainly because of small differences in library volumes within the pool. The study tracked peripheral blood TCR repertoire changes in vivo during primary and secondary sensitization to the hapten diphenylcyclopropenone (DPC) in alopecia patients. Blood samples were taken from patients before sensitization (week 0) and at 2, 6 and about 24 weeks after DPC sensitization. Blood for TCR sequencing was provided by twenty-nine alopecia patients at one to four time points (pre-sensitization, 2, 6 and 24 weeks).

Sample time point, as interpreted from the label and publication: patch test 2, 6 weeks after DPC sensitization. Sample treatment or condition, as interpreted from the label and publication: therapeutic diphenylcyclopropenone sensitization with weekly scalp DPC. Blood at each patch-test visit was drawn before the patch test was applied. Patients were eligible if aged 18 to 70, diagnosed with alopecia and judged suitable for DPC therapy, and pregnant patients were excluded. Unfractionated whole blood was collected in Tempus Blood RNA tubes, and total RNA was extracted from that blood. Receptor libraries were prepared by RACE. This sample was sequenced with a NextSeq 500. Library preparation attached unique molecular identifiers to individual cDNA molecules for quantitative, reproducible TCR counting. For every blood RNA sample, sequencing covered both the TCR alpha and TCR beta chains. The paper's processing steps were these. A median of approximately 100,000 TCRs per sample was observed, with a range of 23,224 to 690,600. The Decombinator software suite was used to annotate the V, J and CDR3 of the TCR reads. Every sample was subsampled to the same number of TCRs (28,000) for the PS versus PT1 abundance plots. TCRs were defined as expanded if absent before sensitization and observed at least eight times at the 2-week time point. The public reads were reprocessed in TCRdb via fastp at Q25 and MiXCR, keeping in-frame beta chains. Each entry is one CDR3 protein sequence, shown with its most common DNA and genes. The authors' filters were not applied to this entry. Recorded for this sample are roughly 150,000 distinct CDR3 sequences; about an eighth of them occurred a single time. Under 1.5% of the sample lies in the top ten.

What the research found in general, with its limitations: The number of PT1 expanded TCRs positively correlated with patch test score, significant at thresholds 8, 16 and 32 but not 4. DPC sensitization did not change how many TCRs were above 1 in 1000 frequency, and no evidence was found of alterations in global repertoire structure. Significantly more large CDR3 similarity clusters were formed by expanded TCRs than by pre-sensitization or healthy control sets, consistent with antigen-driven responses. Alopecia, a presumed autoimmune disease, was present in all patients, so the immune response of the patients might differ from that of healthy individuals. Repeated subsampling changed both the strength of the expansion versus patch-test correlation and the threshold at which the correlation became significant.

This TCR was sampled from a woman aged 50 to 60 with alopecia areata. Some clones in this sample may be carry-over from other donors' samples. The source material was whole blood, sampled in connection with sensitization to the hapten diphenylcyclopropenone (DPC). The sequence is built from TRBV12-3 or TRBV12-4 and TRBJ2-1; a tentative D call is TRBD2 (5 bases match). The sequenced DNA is TGTGCCAGCGGGAGCAGCCCCTACAATGAGCAGTTCTTC. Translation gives CASGSSPYNEQFF.